This T cell receptor beta chain came from a study of technical replicates of blood from a handful of donors (dated 2017 in TCRdb). Library method: the immunoSEQ multiplex PCR assay. In its TCRdb copy, this immuneACCESS table keeps in-frame sequences only and misses some clones. Where compared with another copy, unresolved V genes explain less than half of these, and the others have no known cause. The sample table holds some 56,000 clones, of which over 85% were seen once. About 4% of the sample belongs to the ten largest clones. Points on this clone: Its target antigen remains unknown. No qualities accompany the bases; no much larger clone lies one base away.

Trimming costs V 0 bases and J 0 bases, and their ends lie 5 bases apart. From the cysteine up to the phenylalanine, the CDR3 has a length of 14 residues. The DNA shown is the 42-base CDR3, in frame from base 1. The CDR1 and CDR2 encoded by the germline V gene are ENHRY and SYGVKD. The chain employs TRBV10-3 and TRBJ1-1; too little of a D gene remains to name it. This clonotype was obtained from a human donor in good health. Some clones in this sample may be carry-over from other donors' samples. Sequenced material: PBMCs. The DNA is TGTGCCATCAGTGAGTCCCAGGTGAACACTGAAGCTTTCTTT. Its protein reads: CAISESQVNTEAFF.